This T cell receptor (beta chain) emerged from a study of OX40 agonist ivuxolimab in advanced cancers. At baseline, cycle 4 day 1, and cycle 7 day 1, blood was sampled. The assay was immunoSEQ multiplex PCR, and TCRdb's table has in-frame clones only and misses some. The table has more than 50,000 clones, more than 75% seen once; the top ten hold approximately 12%. CDR1 is MNHNY and CDR2 is SVGAGI in the germline V gene (reference sequence). The CDR3 contains 15 residues. After removal of 7 bases from V and 5 bases from J, the junction contained 11 bases not matched to a gene. The chain carries TRBV6-6 and TRBJ2-5, with 9 positions matching TRBD1. The clonotype was recovered from an adult with an advanced solid tumor such as melanoma, head and neck, liver or kidney cancer. Source: CD4+ or CD8+ T cells sorted from blood, taken in a trial of the OX40 agonist ivuxolimab. As DNA, the CDR3 is TGTGCCAGCAACTCCGGGACAGGGATTCCCGAGACCCAGTACTTC. Its translation is CASNSGTGIPETQYF.